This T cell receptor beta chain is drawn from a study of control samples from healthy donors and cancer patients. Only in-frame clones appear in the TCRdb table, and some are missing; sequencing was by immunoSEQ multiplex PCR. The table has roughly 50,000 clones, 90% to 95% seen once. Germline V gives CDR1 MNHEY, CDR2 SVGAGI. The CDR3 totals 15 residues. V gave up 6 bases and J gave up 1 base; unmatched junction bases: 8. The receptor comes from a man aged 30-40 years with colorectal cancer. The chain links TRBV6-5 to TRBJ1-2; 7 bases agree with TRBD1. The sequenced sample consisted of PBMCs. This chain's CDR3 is CASSDTHRGNYGYTF. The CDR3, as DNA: TGTGCCAGCAGCGATACCCACAGGGGTAACTATGGCTACACCTTC.